This TCR beta chain was profiled in a study of OX40 agonist ivuxolimab in advanced cancers. At the level of the study: Patients enrolled in dose escalation were diagnosed with hepatocellular carcinoma, melanoma, renal cell or head and neck cancer.

CDR3 size: 14 residues. J gave up 4 bases and V 8 bases, and 4 bases lay outside the gene matches. From germline, CDR1 is MDHEN and CDR2 SYDVKM. Sequenced by immunoSEQ multiplex PCR; TCRdb stores in-frame clones only, minus some. The sample records approximately 54,000 clones, around 82% being singletons. Here the sequenced sample was CD4+ or CD8+ T cells sorted from blood, taken in a trial of the OX40 agonist ivuxolimab. This clonotype was obtained from an adult with an advanced solid tumor such as melanoma, head and neck, liver or kidney cancer. The chain employs TRBV28 and TRBJ2-1; 11 bases are shared with TRBD2. The CDR3 loop is CASLAGGSYNEQFF. In DNA form, the CDR3 reads TGTGCCAGCTTAGCGGGGGGGTCGTACAATGAGCAGTTCTTC.